This T cell receptor (beta chain) originates from a study of blood T cells in healthy people across ages. Notes on the study in general: Significant beta diversity loss was already apparent by age approximately 37, declining roughly linearly. Strong correlation linked observed beta diversity and percent naive T cells.

This CDR3 has 13 residues. V shed 0 bases and J shed 7 bases, with 10 bases lying between them. CDR1 is DFQATT, CDR2 SNEGSKA, per germline (reference sequence). The authors ran a second PCR of about 6 to 11 cycles using a sample-barcoded 5' primer and a J-beta primer mix. A 12-random-nucleotide template-switch adaptor tagged each cDNA molecule. MiXCR, run by TCRdb on the 5' RACE reads, gives a single entry per CDR3 protein. Here the sample spans about a million distinct CDR3 sequences, roughly two fifths being singletons. As regards this clonotype: Its cognate antigen is unknown.

The chain employs TRBV20-1 and TRBJ1-5; D gene ambiguous. This receptor was taken from a young man in good health. The specimen was blood. CDR3 nucleotide sequence: TGCAGTGCTAGAGATTTCGGGGAACAGCCCCAGCATTTT. Amino acids: CSARDFGEQPQHF.